The clone carrying this TCR beta chain was seen a handful of times. Its matching antigen is unknown. This sample was included in a study of T cell repertoires in cytomegalovirus infection. Study at large: Well-studied HLA-B-restricted epitopes and recently identified HLA-C-restricted epitopes of CMV were both used in the study. Notes on the study in general: CMV-specific HLA-C-restricted TCR beta clonotypes dominated the ex vivo response.

TCRdb re-derived calls from the reads in MiXCR, one entry per CDR3 protein. The sample has about 500,000 distinct CDR3 sequences, around a third seen once. Sequenced material: cultured PBMCs, taken from culture after CMV antigen stimulation. This receptor was identified in a human donor in good health (CMV status not recorded). Some clones in this sample may be carry-over from other donors' samples.

CDR3 sequence: CASSWDSRFGMNEQFF. The CDR3 DNA reads TGTGCCAGCAGCTGGGACAGCCGTTTTGGTATGAATGAGCAGTTCTTC. The chain uses TRBV7-2 and TRBJ2-1; TRBD1 aligns across 7 bases. The CDR3 consists of 16 residues. The J segment lost 7 bases and the V segment lost 4 bases, leaving 13 bases of the junction unmatched. Germline V gene lookup returns CDR1 SGHTA and CDR2 FQGNSA.